The 22 T cell receptor beta chains listed next were all sequenced from one sample in a study of blood T cell repertoires in COVID-19. Sequencing was performed with immunoSEQ multiplex PCR; in TCRdb, only in-frame clones are kept and a portion is missing. The sample lists 150,000 to 200,000 clones, roughly 80% occurring once. The specimen sequenced was peripheral blood. The receptors shown here come from a woman over 75 with COVID-19, enrolled during active disease.

This clone has a handful of counts. V usage is TRBV5-1 and J usage is TRBJ2-6; no clear D gene. The V and J ends lost 3 bases and 4 bases respectively, with 11 bases between them. Looked up from germline, CDR1 is SGHRS and CDR2 is YFSETQ. This CDR3 contains 15 residues. CDR3 DNA: TGCGCCAGCAGCTGGCTAGACCCCGGGGCCAACGTCCTGACTTTC. It codes for CASSWLDPGANVLTF.

CDR3 nucleotide sequence: TGTGCCAGCAACATAGAGGCGGGAGGGGTCACAGATACGCAGTATTTT. Its protein is CASNIEAGGVTDTQYF. The gene calls are TRBV6-6 and TRBJ2-3, with TRBD2 matching 9 bases. The germline V gene encodes CDR1 MNHNY and CDR2 SVGAGI (reference sequence). CDR3 length: 16 amino acids. Trimming took 7 bases from V and 2 from J; bases not matched to a gene: 10.

This clone showed up just a few times. This chain uses TRBV7-3 with TRBJ1-3; D possibly corresponds to TRBD1 (5 bases). V was clipped by 3 bases and J by 1 base, with 13 bases between them. This CDR3 has 16 amino acids. Germline CDR1 reads SGHTA; CDR2 reads FQGTGA. CDR3 in DNA: TGTGCCAGCAGCTTTAGTGGGACTAGGTCTGGAAACACCATATATTTT. This translates into CASSFSGTRSGNTIYF.

Concerning this clone: Additional DNA sequences in this sample encode the identical CDR3. The chain has TRBV7-2 and TRBJ2-3; 7 nucleotides agree with TRBD2. Germline V gene sequence: CDR1 SGHTA, CDR2 FQGNSA. Germline trimming cut 1 base from V and 0 bases from J; bases unmatched to any gene: 4. The CDR3 length is 16 residues. The CDR3 here is CASSLVPSGSTDTQYF. As DNA, the CDR3 is TGTGCCAGCAGCTTAGTGCCTAGCGGAAGCACAGATACGCAGTATTTT.

The V and J genes are TRBV19 and TRBJ1-5; no firm D call. The length of the CDR3 is 14 residues. Germline-derived CDR1 and CDR2 are LNHDA and SQIVND (reference sequence). The germline V and J ends were trimmed by 4 bases and 6 bases, with 13 bases remaining between them. DNA of the CDR3: TGTGCCAGTAGTACTACCACCCCCCCTCAGCCCCAGCATTTT. Protein product: CASSTTTPPQPQHF.

The chain joins TRBV19 to TRBJ1-6; D remains ambiguous. This CDR3 region has 15 residues. The germline V gene encodes CDR1 LNHDA and CDR2 SQIVND (reference sequence). V was cut by 3 bases and J by 10 bases, with 16 bases left in between. CDR3 sequence: CASSIIAGSRSPLHF. The CDR3 nucleotides are TGTGCCAGTAGTATCATCGCGGGGTCAAGATCACCCCTCCACTTT.

The chain joins TRBV28 to TRBJ1-4, with 8 nucleotides matching TRBD1. Germline CDR1 MDHEN, CDR2 SYDVKM. The CDR3 is made up of 17 amino acids. V was pared by 4 bases and J by 1 base, with 8 bases of the junction left unmatched. CDR3 sequence (DNA): TGTGCCAGCAGTTCGGCCGGACAGGGTAGAACTAATGAAAAACTGTTTTTT. Translated: CASSSAGQGRTNEKLFF.

CDR3 DNA: TGTGCCAGCAGCTTGGCCCTCGGGGGAACCTACAATGAGCAGTTCTTC. Its protein is CASSLALGGTYNEQFF. The chain carries TRBV5-8 and TRBJ2-1; tentative D call: TRBD2 (6 bases). Germline values: CDR1 SGHTS, CDR2 YDEGEE. The CDR3 extends over 16 amino acids. V dropped 0 bases and J dropped 2 bases, with 12 bases sitting between them.

The chain joins TRBV29-1 to TRBJ1-4; D is unclear. CDR3 length: 11 residues. Per germline, CDR1 SQVTM and CDR2 ANQGSEA. Trimming took 6 bases from V and 7 from J, leaving 9 bases between them. The CDR3 protein is CSVRHFEKLFF. DNA of the CDR3: TGCAGCGTAAGACATTTTGAAAAACTGTTTTTT.

The rearrangement uses TRBV18 and TRBJ2-1; possibly TRBD1 for D (5 bases). Germline V CDR1 and CDR2: KGHSH, LQKENI. CDR3 length: 16 residues. V lost 0 bases and J lost 1, with 10 bases in between. This CDR3 is CASSPPGRTSYNEQFF. CDR3 nucleotide sequence: TGTGCCAGCTCACCACCGGGGCGAACATCCTACAATGAGCAGTTCTTC.

The chain combines TRBV5-1 with TRBJ1-1; 9 nucleotides match TRBD1. The CDR3 consists of 13 residues. In germline, CDR1 is SGHRS, CDR2 YFSETQ. V trimming: 3 bases; J trimming: 11 bases; junction bases outside the gene matches: 8. The CDR3 sequence is CASSWGQGETAFF. The CDR3 DNA reads as TGCGCCAGCAGCTGGGGACAGGGTGAGACGGCTTTCTTT.

V and J are TRBV3-1 (or the pseudogene TRBV3-2) and TRBJ1-5; maybe TRBD1 (5 bases). The CDR3 covers 14 residues. The V gene lost 0 bases and the J gene lost 6 bases, with 9 bases spanning the gap. Germline V lookup: CDR1 LGHDT, CDR2 YNNKEL (reference sequence). The CDR3 protein is CASSQDRGGQPQHF. As DNA, the CDR3 is TGTGCCAGCAGCCAAGATCGGGGGGGTCAGCCCCAGCATTTT.

The CDR3 DNA sequence: TGTGCCAGCAGCGGACAGGGGTGGGGCTACACCTTC. Translating gives CASSGQGWGYTF. The chain is built from TRBV5-4 and TRBJ1-2, with TRBD1 identical over 9 bases. Trimming cost V 4 bases and J 8 bases; bases outside gene matches: 3. Germline-derived CDR1 and CDR2 are SGHNT and YYREEE (reference sequence). The CDR3 contains 12 residues.

The chain's CDR3 is CASSDPGTGEGNGYTF. The DNA for the CDR3 is TGTGCCAGCAGTGACCCTGGGACAGGGGAAGGGAATGGCTACACCTTC. The rearrangement uses TRBV6-1 and TRBJ1-2; 10 nucleotides align to TRBD1. The ends lost 3 bases at V and 6 bases at J; junction bases unmatched: 10. CDR3 size: 16 residues. The germline CDR1 and CDR2 sequences are MNHNS and SASEGT.

The chain uses TRBV7-9 and TRBJ2-1; 7 nucleotides align to TRBD1. The V gene end was trimmed by 5 bases and the J gene end by 5 bases; junction bases not matched to a gene: 9. In germline, CDR1 is SEHNR, CDR2 FQNEAQ (reference sequence). This CDR3 has 15 residues. For the CDR3, the DNA is TGTGCCAGCAGCCTTTGGGCAGGGGGAAACAATGAGCAGTTCTTC. Protein: CASSLWAGGNNEQFF.

The chain couples TRBV7-9 to TRBJ2-1; 10 bases line up with TRBD2. With 5 bases clipped from V and 6 bases from J, the junction kept 7 bases outside the gene matches. There are 15 residues in the CDR3. CDR1 and CDR2 from the germline V gene are SEHNR and FQNEAQ (reference sequence). Here the CDR3 reads CASSPSGGAVNEQFF. The CDR3 coding sequence is TGTGCCAGCAGCCCCAGCGGGGGGGCCGTCAATGAGCAGTTCTTC. Full variable domain (outside the CDR3, taken from reference TRBV7-9 and TRBJ2-1): DTGVSQNPRHKITKRGQNVTFRCDPISEHNRLYWYRQTLGQGPEFLTYFQNEAQLEKSRLLSDRFSAERPKGSFSTLEIQRTEQGDSAMYLCASSPSGGAVNEQFFGPGTRLTVL.

The chain couples TRBV5-1 to TRBJ1-4; D remains unclear. Trimming left V 0 bases short and J 8 bases short, with 11 bases between. Germline V gene data show CDR1 as SGHRS and CDR2 as YFSETQ. CDR3 size: 14 residues. The CDR3 reads CASSLGVVREKLFF. In nucleotides, the CDR3 is TGCGCCAGCAGCTTGGGAGTGGTTCGCGAAAAACTGTTTTTT.

The rearrangement joins TRBV7-2 to TRBJ1-6; tentative D call: TRBD1 (5 bases). The CDR3 is made up of 13 amino acids. Germline CDR1 and CDR2: SGHTA and FQGNSA. The V end was cut by 7 bases, the J end by 10 bases, with 14 bases between. CDR3 loop: CASTVPGGSPLHF. The CDR3 coding sequence is TGTGCCAGCACCGTACCGGGGGGATCACCCCTCCACTTT.

The chain joins TRBV6-5 to TRBJ1-1; no clear D. The germline CDR1 and CDR2 sequences are MNHEY and SVGAGI. The CDR3 length is 15 residues. Between the trimmed V and J ends, which lost 2 bases and 1 base, there was a span of 11 bases. The CDR3 protein is CASSYGRTRNTEAFF. DNA of the CDR3: TGTGCCAGCAGTTACGGACGGACTCGGAACACTGAAGCTTTCTTT.

The gene calls are TRBV28 and TRBJ1-4; 8 nucleotides agree with TRBD1. CDR1 and CDR2 from the germline V gene are MDHEN and SYDVKM. With 2 bases clipped from V and 8 bases from J, the junction kept 4 bases outside the gene matches. The CDR3 runs to 14 residues. The DNA for the CDR3 is TGTGCCAGCAGTTTAAATCAGGGGGCGGAAAAACTGTTTTTT. It yields the protein CASSLNQGAEKLFF.

The chain joins TRBV7-9 to TRBJ1-3; D ambiguous. From germline, CDR1 is SEHNR and CDR2 FQNEAQ (reference sequence). V was pared by 4 bases and J by 4 bases, with 2 bases between. The CDR3 runs to 11 residues. The CDR3 sequence: CASSSGNTIYF. The CDR3 DNA sequence: TGTGCCAGCAGCTCGGGAAACACCATATATTTT.

The rearrangement links TRBV4-1 to TRBJ2-7, with 10 nucleotides matching TRBD2. Unmatched junction bases numbered 7, after V lost 6 bases and J lost 2 bases. Looked up from germline, CDR1 is MGHRA and CDR2 is YSYEKL. This CDR3 comprises 15 residues. This chain's CDR3 is CASSLLAGAAYEQYF. CDR3 DNA: TGCGCCAGCAGTCTCCTAGCGGGGGCCGCCTACGAGCAGTACTTC.